These T cell receptor beta chains were read from a single sample in a study of T cell changes during pregnancy in multiple sclerosis. Repertoires were generated with immunoSEQ multiplex PCR, while TCRdb's copy carries only in-frame clones and drops some. The repertoire holds tens of thousands of clones, with 80% to 90% as singletons. The sequenced sample was CD4+ T cells from peripheral blood mononuclear cells, obtained in the first trimester of pregnancy. The receptors were sampled from a female donor with multiple sclerosis, enrolled in a pregnancy study. CDR3s include the opening cysteine and the closing phenylalanine or tryptophan. The order of the fields is V gene, clone size, J gene, D gene, CDR3 length, CDR3 DNA, CDR3 protein. The D gene is left open where the match is weak. Not every row has a clone size; where given, it reads once, few, many or a size class.

TRBV19,NA,TRBJ1-2,NA,14,TGTGCCAGTAGTTTAGGACAGACTAACTATGGCTACACCTTC,CASSLGQTNYGYTF
TRBV10-3,NA,TRBJ2-5,TRBD2,16,TGTGCCATCAGTGAGTCCCCTAGCGGGGGCCAAGAGACCCAGTACTTC,CAISESPSGGQETQYF
TRBV4-3,NA,TRBJ2-7,NA,16,TGCGCCAGCAGCCAATTGCTGCGGGGGCCCTCCTACGAGCAGTACTTC,CASSQLLRGPSYEQYF
TRBV5-6,once,TRBJ1-2,TRBD1,15,TGTGCCAGCAGCCAGATAGGGGGCCTAAACTATGGCTACACCTTC,CASSQIGGLNYGYTF
TRBV7-8,NA,TRBJ1-2,NA,12,TGTGCCAGCAGCTTCGGTGCAGGGGGCTACACCTTC,CASSFGAGGYTF
TRBV4-2,NA,TRBJ1-1,TRBD1,15,TGTGCCAGCAGCCAAGATCGGGCAGGGGGCATTGAAGCTTTCTTT,CASSQDRAGGIEAFF
TRBV6-5,NA,TRBJ2-1,TRBD2,16,TGTGCCAGCAGTTACTTTGGTAGCGGGGGCAAAAGGCGGCAGTTCTTC,CASSYFGSGGKRRQFF
TRBV7-2,NA,TRBJ2-2,NA,17,TGTGCCAGCAGCCCCCGACACCGATCCCCGAACACCGGGGAGCTGTTTTTT,CASSPRHRSPNTGELFF
TRBV5-1,NA,TRBJ2-5,TRBD1,14,TGCGCCAGCAGCTTGGGGACAGGGCGAGAGACCCAGTACTTC,CASSLGTGRETQYF
TRBV7-9,NA,TRBJ2-3,NA,14,TGTGCCAGCAGCTTGGTACACGGCACAGATACGCAGTATTTT,CASSLVHGTDTQYF
TRBV11-3,NA,TRBJ2-2,NA,15,TGTGCCAGCAGTCCTTATTCAGGACAGACCGGGGAGCTGTTTTTT,CASSPYSGQTGELFF
TRBV7-2,once,TRBJ1-3,NA,15,TGTGCCAGCAGCCCCGAAGGGCAGGGCCGGAACACCATATATTTT,CASSPEGQGRNTIYF
TRBV5-1,NA,TRBJ1-2,NA,16,TGCGCCAGCAGCGTGGGGGACTCCCACCCCAACTATGGCTACACCTTC,CASSVGDSHPNYGYTF
TRBV29-1,NA,TRBJ1-2,TRBD1,15,TGCAGCGTGGGGGGGACAGGGTTACCCCACTATGGCTACACCTTC,CSVGGTGLPHYGYTF
TRBV30,NA,TRBJ1-5,NA,13,TGTGCCTGGCCCCGGGGGAGGCACCAGCCCCAGCATTTT,CAWPRGRHQPQHF
TRBV18,once,TRBJ2-5,NA,15,TGTGCCAGCTCACCGCGACAGGGAGGCCAAGAGACCCAGTACTTC,CASSPRQGGQETQYF
TRBV6-5,NA,TRBJ1-1,NA,13,TGTGCCAGCATCAACTCGGGAGTCACTGAAGCTTTCTTT,CASINSGVTEAFF
TRBV4-1,NA,TRBJ1-6,NA,18,TGCGCCAGCAGCCAAGATCAAGCGGGGATGATTCCACTTTCACCCCTCCACTTT,CASSQDQAGMIPLSPLHF
TRBV21-1,NA,TRBJ1-5,NA,18,TGTGCCAGCAACCCAAAGAACCGGGACAGACTTAGCAATCAGCCCCAGCATTTT,CASNPKNRDRLSNQPQHF
TRBV7-8,NA,TRBJ2-1,TRBD1,15,TGTGCCAGCAGCTTTGGACAGGGTGGTGAGAATGAGCAGTTCTTC,CASSFGQGGENEQFF
TRBV7-2,NA,TRBJ2-5,TRBD2,14,TGTGCCAGCAGCCCTCAACTAGCGGAAGAGACCCAGTACTTC,CASSPQLAEETQYF
TRBV2,NA,TRBJ1-2,TRBD1,14,TGTGCCAGCAGTGAAATCGGACAGGGGAATGGCTACACCTTC,CASSEIGQGNGYTF
TRBV7-7,NA,TRBJ1-2,NA,11,TGTGCCAGCAGGGCCCCTTATGGCTACACCTTC,CASRAPYGYTF
TRBV18,once,TRBJ1-1,NA,15,TGTGCCAGCTCACCGGGGGGATTTATGAACACTGAAGCTTTCTTT,CASSPGGFMNTEAFF
TRBV5-1,NA,TRBJ2-7,TRBD2,14,TGCGCCAGCAGCACCCTAGCGGGTACCTACGAGCAGTACTTC,CASSTLAGTYEQYF
TRBV4-3,NA,TRBJ2-1,TRBD2,15,TGCGCCAGCAGCCAACTAGCGGGGGGGCAGGATGAGCAGTTCTTC,CASSQLAGGQDEQFF
TRBV27,once,TRBJ2-1,NA,17,TGTGCCAGCAGTCAACAAAACAGAAAACTCTCCTACAATGAGCAGTTCTTC,CASSQQNRKLSYNEQFF
TRBV29-1,NA,TRBJ2-7,TRBD1,13,TGCAGCACCCGACAGGGCCGAAGGGGCGAGCAGTACTTC,CSTRQGRRGEQYF
TRBV5-4,NA,TRBJ1-1,TRBD1,16,TGTGCCAGCAGCTCCCTTACAGGGGCCATGAACACTGAAGCTTTCTTT,CASSSLTGAMNTEAFF
TRBV2,NA,TRBJ2-7,NA,14,TGTGCCAGCAGTGAAGGATCAGGGGCCTACGAGCAGTACTTC,CASSEGSGAYEQYF
TRBV5-1,NA,TRBJ2-5,NA,17,TGCGCCAGCAGCTTGTTCCTGGGGACACTAACCGAAGAGACCCAGTACTTC,CASSLFLGTLTEETQYF
TRBV7-2,NA,TRBJ2-5,NA,14,TGTGCCAGCAGGGCGTCTAGTATCAGAGAGACCCAGTACTTC,CASRASSIRETQYF
TRBV6-5,NA,TRBJ2-7,TRBD1,16,TGTGCCAGCAGTTACTCTGGGACAGTCAGCTCCTACGAGCAGTACTTC,CASSYSGTVSSYEQYF
TRBV4-1,NA,TRBJ2-1,TRBD2,16,TGCGCCAGCAGCCAAGGTAGCGGGGTTGCCTACAATGAGCAGTTCTTC,CASSQGSGVAYNEQFF
TRBV4-2,NA,TRBJ1-2,NA,15,TGTGCCAGCAGCCCTCAAGTGGTAACTAGGACAGCTAGAACCTTC,CASSPQVVTRTARTF
TRBV7-8,once,TRBJ2-3,TRBD2,18,TGTGCCAGCAAGGAGTCCGGGACTAGCGGGGGGGTCCAGGATACGCAGTATTTT,CASKESGTSGGVQDTQYF
TRBV9,NA,TRBJ1-1,NA,14,TGTGCCAGCAGCCATAAACAGGATAACACTGAAGCTTTCTTT,CASSHKQDNTEAFF
TRBV7-2,NA,TRBJ2-2,NA,17,TGTGCCAGCAGCCCCCGGGGTCCCCGATGGGGCACCGGGGAGCTGTTTTTT,CASSPRGPRWGTGELFF
TRBV4-2,NA,TRBJ2-4,TRBD1,15,TGTGCCAGCAGCCACCTCCGGGACAGGGATGGCATTCAGTACTTC,CASSHLRDRDGIQYF
TRBV7-8,once,TRBJ1-3,TRBD1,16,TGTGCCAGCACCCAAGGGGGCAGCCCCGTAGGAAACACCATATATTTT,CASTQGGSPVGNTIYF
TRBV19,NA,TRBJ2-2,NA,15,TGTGCCAGTAGAGGAAGAGGAGTCAACACCGGGGAGCTGTTTTTT,CASRGRGVNTGELFF
TRBV30,NA,TRBJ1-2,TRBD1,13,TGTGCCTGGAGGAGGGACAGACCCTATGGCTACACCTTC,CAWRRDRPYGYTF
TRBV7-2,once,TRBJ2-1,NA,15,TGTGCCAGCAGACGCCGGGGAAGCTCCTACAATGAGCAGTTCTTC,CASRRRGSSYNEQFF
TRBV30,NA,TRBJ2-4,TRBD1,19,TGTGCCTGGAGTGTGCCGAAGTTTAGGACAGGGAGGTCCAAAAACATTCAGTACTTC,CAWSVPKFRTGRSKNIQYF
TRBV11-2,NA,TRBJ1-2,TRBD1,14,TGTGCCAGCACCTTGGGACAGGAATCTTTAGGCTACACCTTC,CASTLGQESLGYTF
TRBV7-9,once,TRBJ1-5,TRBD1,13,TGTGCCAGCAGAGGACAGGCGGGTCAGCCCCAGCATTTT,CASRGQAGQPQHF
TRBV15,NA,TRBJ1-1,NA,15,TGTGCCACCAGCAGAGCCCGAGGGATGAACACTGAAGCTTTCTTT,CATSRARGMNTEAFF
TRBV7-8,NA,TRBJ2-7,NA,15,TGTGCCAGCAGCTTTACAGTGGGTTCGGGGTACGAGCAGTACTTC,CASSFTVGSGYEQYF
TRBV2,NA,TRBJ2-3,TRBD1,14,TGTGCCAGCAGTTGGACAGGCCGCACAGATACGCAGTATTTT,CASSWTGRTDTQYF
TRBV6-5,NA,TRBJ2-7,NA,13,TGTGCCAGCAGTGGGACAATCGGATACGAGCAGTACTTC,CASSGTIGYEQYF
TRBV29-1,NA,TRBJ1-5,TRBD1,13,TGCAGCGTTAGCCAGGGGGTCAATCAGCCCCAGCATTTT,CSVSQGVNQPQHF
TRBV10-3,NA,TRBJ2-1,TRBD2,17,TGTGCCATCAGTCTTCGTGGTAGTCGGGAGGGCCACAATGAGCAGTTCTTC,CAISLRGSREGHNEQFF
TRBV19,NA,TRBJ1-2,TRBD1,14,TGTGCCAGTAGTAGCGACAGGGCCTCTTATGGCTACACCTTC,CASSSDRASYGYTF
TRBV6-4,NA,TRBJ2-7,TRBD1,14,TGTGCCAGCAGCTTATGGACAGGAGCCTACGAGCAGTACTTC,CASSLWTGAYEQYF
TRBV7-6,NA,TRBJ1-5,NA,14,TGTGCCAGCAGCTTAGCGGAGTCGAATCAGCCCCAGCATTTT,CASSLAESNQPQHF